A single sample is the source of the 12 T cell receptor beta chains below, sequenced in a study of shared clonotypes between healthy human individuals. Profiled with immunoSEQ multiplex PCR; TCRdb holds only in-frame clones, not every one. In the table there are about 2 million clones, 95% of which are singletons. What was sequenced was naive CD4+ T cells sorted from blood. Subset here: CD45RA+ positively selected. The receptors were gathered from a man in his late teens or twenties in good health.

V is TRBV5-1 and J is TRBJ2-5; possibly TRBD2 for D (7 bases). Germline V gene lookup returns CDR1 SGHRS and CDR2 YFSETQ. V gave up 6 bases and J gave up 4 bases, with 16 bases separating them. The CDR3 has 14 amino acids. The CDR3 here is CASIGGGPGETQYF. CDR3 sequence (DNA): TGCGCCAGCATAGGGGGGGGCCCCGGAGAGACCCAGTACTTC.

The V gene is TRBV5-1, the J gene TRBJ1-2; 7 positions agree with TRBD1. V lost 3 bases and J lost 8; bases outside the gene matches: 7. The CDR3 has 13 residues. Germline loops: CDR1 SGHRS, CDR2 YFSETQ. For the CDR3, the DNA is TGCGCCAGCAGCTCGGACAGGTTCGGAGGCTACACCTTC. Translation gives CASSSDRFGGYTF.

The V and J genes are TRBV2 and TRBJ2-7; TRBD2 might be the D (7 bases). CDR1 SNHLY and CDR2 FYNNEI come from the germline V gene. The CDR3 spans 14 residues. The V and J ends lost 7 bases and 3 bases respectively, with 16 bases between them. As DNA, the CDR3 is TGTGCCAGCACCCCCAGCGGGACACTCTACGAGCAGTACTTC. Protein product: CASTPSGTLYEQYF.

The DNA for the CDR3 is TGCGCCAGCAGCTTGCTAGCGGGAGGGCCCTCGGACGAGCAGTACTTC. The encoded protein is CASSLLAGGPSDEQYF. The V gene is TRBV5-1, the J gene TRBJ2-7; 12 positions match TRBD2. This CDR3 is built from 16 residues. V lost 1 base, J lost 5 bases, and 7 bases stayed unmatched. Germline assignment: CDR1 SGHRS and CDR2 YFSETQ.

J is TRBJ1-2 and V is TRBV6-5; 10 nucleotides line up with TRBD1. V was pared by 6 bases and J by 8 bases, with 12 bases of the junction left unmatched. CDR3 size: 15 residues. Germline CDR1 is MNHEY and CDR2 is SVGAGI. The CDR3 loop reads CASRPTTGGALGYTF. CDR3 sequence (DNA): TGTGCCAGCAGGCCGACGACAGGGGGCGCGTTAGGCTACACCTTC.

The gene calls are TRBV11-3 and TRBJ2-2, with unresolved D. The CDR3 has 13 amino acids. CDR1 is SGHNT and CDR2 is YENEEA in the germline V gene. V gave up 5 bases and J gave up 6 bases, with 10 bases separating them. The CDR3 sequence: CASSPTHAGELFF. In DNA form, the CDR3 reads TGTGCCAGCAGCCCAACACACGCCGGGGAGCTGTTTTTT.

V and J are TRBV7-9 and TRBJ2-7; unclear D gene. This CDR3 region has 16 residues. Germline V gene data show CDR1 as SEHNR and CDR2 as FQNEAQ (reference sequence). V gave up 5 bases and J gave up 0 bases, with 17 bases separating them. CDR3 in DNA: TGTGCCAGCAGCGACAAAATGACGGATAGCTCCTACGAGCAGTACTTC. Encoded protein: CASSDKMTDSSYEQYF.

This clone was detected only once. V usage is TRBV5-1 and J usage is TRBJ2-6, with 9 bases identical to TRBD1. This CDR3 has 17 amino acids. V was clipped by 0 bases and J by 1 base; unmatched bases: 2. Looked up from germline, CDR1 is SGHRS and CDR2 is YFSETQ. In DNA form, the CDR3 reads TGCGCCAGCAGCTTGGGGGACAGGGCTTCTGGGGCCAACGTCCTGACTTTC. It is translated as CASSLGDRASGANVLTF.

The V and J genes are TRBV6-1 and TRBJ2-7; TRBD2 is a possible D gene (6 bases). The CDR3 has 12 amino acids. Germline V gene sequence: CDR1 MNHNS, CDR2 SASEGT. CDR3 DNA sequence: TGTCTAGCCCGGGGGAGCTCCTACGAGCAGTACTTC. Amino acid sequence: CLARGSSYEQYF.

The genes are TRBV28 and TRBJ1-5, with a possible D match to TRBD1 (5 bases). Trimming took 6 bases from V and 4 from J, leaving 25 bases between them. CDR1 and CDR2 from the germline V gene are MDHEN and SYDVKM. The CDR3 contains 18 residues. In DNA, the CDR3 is TGTGCCAGCAGCCTAGGGGTCTTGGCTAGGGGATCGAATCAGCCCCAGCATTTT. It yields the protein CASSLGVLARGSNQPQHF.

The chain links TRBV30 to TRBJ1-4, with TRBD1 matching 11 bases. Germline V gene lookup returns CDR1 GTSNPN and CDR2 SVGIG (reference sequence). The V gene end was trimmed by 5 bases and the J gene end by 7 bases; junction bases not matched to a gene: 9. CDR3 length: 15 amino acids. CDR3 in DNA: TGTGCCTGGGGGACAGGGGGGCCAGTGGTTGAAAAACTGTTTTTT. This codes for CAWGTGGPVVEKLFF.

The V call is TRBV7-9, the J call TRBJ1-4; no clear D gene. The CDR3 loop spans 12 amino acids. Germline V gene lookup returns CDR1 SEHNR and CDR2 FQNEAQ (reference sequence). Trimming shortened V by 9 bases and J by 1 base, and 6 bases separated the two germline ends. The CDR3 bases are TGTGCCAGTCGGGGAACTAATGAAAAACTGTTTTTT. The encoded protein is CASRGTNEKLFF.